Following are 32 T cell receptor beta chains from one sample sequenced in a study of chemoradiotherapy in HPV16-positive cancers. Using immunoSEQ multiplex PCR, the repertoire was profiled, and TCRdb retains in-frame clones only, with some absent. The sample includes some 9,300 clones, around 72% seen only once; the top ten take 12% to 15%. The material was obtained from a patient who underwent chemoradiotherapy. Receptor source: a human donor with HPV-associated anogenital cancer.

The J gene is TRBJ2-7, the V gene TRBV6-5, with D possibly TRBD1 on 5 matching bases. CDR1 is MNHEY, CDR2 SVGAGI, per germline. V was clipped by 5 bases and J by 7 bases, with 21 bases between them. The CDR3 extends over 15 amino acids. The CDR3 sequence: CASSPLQGFLPEQYF. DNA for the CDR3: TGTGCCAGCAGTCCGCTCCAGGGTTTCCTGCCTGAGCAGTACTTC.

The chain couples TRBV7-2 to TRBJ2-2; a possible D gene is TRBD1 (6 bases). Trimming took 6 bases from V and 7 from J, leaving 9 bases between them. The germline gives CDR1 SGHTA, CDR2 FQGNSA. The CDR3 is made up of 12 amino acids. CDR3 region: CASRLQGGELFF. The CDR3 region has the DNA TGTGCCAGCAGATTACAGGGCGGGGAGCTGTTTTTT.

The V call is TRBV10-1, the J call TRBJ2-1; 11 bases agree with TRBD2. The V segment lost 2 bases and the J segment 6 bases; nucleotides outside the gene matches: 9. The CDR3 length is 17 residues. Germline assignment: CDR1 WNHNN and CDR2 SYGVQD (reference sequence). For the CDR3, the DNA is TGCGCCAGCAGTGAGGGGGTAGCGGGGGGGCCTCGCAATGAGCAGTTCTTC. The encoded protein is CASSEGVAGGPRNEQFF.

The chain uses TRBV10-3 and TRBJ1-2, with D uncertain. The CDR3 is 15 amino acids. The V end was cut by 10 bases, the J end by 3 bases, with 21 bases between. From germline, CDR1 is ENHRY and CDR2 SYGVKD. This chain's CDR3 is CATLPSQLGDYGYTF. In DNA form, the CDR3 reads TGTGCCACCCTCCCGTCTCAGTTGGGTGACTATGGCTACACCTTC.

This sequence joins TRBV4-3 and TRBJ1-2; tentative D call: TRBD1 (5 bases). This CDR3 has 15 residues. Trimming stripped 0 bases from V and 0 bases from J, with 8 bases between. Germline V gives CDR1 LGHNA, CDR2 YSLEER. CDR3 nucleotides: TGCGCCAGCAGCCAAGACGACAGCCCTAACTATGGCTACACCTTC. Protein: CASSQDDSPNYGYTF.

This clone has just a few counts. CDR3 amino acids: CSVEVATSEAFF. The CDR3 nucleotides read TGCAGCGTTGAAGTCGCCACAAGTGAAGCTTTCTTT. The chain carries TRBV29-1 and TRBJ1-1; D call uncertain. The CDR3 consists of 12 residues. CDR1 and CDR2 from the germline V gene are SQVTM and ANQGSEA. The V end lost 1 base, the J end lost 7 bases, and 10 bases lay between the germline ends. The entire variable domain, with the rest obtained from reference TRBV29-1 and TRBJ1-1, is as follows: SAVISQKPSRDICQRGTSLTIQCQVDSQVTMMFWYRQQPGQSLTLIATANQGSEATYESGFVIDKFPISRPNLTFSTLTVSNMSPEDSSIYLCSVEVATSEAFFGQGTRLTVV.

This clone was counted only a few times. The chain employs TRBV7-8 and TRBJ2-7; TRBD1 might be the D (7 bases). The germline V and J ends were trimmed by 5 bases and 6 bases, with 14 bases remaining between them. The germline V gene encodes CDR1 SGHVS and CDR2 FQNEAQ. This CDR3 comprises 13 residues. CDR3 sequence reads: CASSAGQWREQYF. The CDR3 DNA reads TGTGCCAGCAGCGCGGGACAGTGGCGCGAGCAGTACTTC.

CDR3 nucleotide sequence: TGTGCCAGCAGCCACGCTACTAGCGGGGGGGCCTTCGGCACAGATACGCAGTATTTT. It yields the protein CASSHATSGGAFGTDTQYF. The chain couples TRBV4-2 to TRBJ2-3, with 13 bases fitting TRBD2. CDR1 LGHNA and CDR2 YNFKEQ come from the germline V gene. CDR3 length equals 19 residues. After removal of 3 bases from V and 1 base from J, the junction contained 10 bases not matched to a gene.

The CDR3 bases are TGCAGTGCTAGAGATTTTCCGGAAGCTTTCTTT. Its translation: CSARDFPEAFF. The chain employs TRBV20-1 and TRBJ1-1; D gene uncertain. Germline V lookup: CDR1 DFQATT, CDR2 SNEGSKA (reference sequence). This CDR3 is built from 11 residues. V was pared by 0 bases and J by 8 bases, with 7 bases between.

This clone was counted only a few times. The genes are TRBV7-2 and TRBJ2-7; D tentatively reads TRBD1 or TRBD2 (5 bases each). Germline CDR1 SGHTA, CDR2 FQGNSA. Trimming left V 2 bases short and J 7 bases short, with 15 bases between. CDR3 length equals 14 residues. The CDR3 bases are TGTGCCAGCAGCTTATTTGTCGGGGACGGGGAGCAGTACTTC. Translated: CASSLFVGDGEQYF.

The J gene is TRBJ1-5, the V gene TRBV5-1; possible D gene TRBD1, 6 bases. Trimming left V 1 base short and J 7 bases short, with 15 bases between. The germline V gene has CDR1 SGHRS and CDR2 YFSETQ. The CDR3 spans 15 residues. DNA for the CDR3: TGCGCCAGCAGCTTGTCCGGGGGAGGGGGACAGCCCCAGCATTTT. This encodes CASSLSGGGGQPQHF.

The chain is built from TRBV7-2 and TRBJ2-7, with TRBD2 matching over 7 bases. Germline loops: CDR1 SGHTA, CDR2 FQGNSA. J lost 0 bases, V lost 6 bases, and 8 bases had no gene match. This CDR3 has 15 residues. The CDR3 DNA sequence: TGTGCCAGCAGTACCGAGCGGGGCGGCTCCTACGAGCAGTACTTC. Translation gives CASSTERGGSYEQYF.

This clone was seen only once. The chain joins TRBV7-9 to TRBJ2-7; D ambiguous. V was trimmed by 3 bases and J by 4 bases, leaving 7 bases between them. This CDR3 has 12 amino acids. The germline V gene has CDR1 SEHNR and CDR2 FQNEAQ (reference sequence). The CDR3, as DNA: TGTGCCAGCAGCTTTGACGGTTACGAGCAGTACTTC. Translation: CASSFDGYEQYF.

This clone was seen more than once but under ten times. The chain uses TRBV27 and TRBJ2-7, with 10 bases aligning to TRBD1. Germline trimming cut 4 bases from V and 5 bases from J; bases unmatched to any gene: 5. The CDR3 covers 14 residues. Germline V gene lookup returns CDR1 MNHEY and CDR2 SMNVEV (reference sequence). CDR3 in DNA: TGTGCCAGCAGTTGGACAGGGGGAGGGCACGAGCAGTACTTC. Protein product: CASSWTGGGHEQYF.

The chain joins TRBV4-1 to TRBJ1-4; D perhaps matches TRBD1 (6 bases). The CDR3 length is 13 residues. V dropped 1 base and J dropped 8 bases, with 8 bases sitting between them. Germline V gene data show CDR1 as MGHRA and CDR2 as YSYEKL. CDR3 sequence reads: CASSQVTGEKLFF. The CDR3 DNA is TGCGCCAGCAGCCAAGTGACAGGCGAAAAACTGTTTTTT.

CDR3 bases: TGTGCCAGCAGCCAAGGGTCGTCTAGCGGGGGGGCCAGCTCCTACAATGAGCAGTTCTTC. This sequence encodes CASSQGSSSGGASSYNEQFF. The chain has TRBV4-2 and TRBJ2-1, with 12 bases identical to TRBD2. This CDR3 region has 20 residues. With V trimmed by 1 base and J by 0 bases, 10 bases remained unmatched. CDR1 and CDR2 (germline): LGHNA, YNFKEQ.

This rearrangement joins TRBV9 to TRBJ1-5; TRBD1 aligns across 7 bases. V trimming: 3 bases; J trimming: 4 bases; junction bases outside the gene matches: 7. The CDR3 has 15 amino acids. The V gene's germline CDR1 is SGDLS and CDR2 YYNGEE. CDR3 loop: CASSATGAGNQPQHF. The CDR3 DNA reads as TGTGCCAGCAGCGCCACAGGGGCTGGGAATCAGCCCCAGCATTTT.

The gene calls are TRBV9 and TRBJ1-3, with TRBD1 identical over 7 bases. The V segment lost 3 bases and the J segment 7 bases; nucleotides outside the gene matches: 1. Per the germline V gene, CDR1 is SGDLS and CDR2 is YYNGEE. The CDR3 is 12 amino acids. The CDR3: CASSATGNTIYF. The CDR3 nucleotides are TGTGCCAGCAGCGCGACAGGGAACACCATATATTTT.

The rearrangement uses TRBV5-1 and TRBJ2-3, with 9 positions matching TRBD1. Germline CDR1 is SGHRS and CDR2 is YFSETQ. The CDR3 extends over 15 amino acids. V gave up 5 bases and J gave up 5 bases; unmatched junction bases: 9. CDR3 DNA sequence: TGCGCCAGCAGGAGTCCGGGACAGGGAGGAGATACGCAGTATTTT. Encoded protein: CASRSPGQGGDTQYF.

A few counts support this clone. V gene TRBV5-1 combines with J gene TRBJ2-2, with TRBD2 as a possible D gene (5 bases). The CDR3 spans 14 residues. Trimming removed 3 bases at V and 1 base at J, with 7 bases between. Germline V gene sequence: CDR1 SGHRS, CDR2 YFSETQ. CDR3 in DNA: TGCGCCAGCAGCTGGAGCGGGAACACCGGGGAGCTGTTTTTT. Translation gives CASSWSGNTGELFF.

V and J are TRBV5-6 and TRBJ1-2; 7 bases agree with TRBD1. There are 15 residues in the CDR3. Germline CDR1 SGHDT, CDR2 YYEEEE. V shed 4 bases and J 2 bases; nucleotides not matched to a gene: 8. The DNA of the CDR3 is TGTGCCAGCAGCGCCAACAGGGGACGGAACTATGGCTACACCTTC. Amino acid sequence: CASSANRGRNYGYTF.

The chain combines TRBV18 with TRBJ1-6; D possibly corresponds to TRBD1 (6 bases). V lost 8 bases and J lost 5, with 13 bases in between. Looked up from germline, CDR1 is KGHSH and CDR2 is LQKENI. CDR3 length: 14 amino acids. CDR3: CASRWGANNSPLHF. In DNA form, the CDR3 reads TGTGCCAGCAGATGGGGGGCGAATAATTCACCCCTCCACTTT. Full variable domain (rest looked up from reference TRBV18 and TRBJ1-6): NAGVMQNPRHLVRRRGQEARLRCSPMKGHSHVYWYRQLPEEGLKFMVYLQKENIIDESGMPKERFSAEFPKEGPSILRIQQVVRGDSAAYFCASRWGANNSPLHFGNGTRLTVT.

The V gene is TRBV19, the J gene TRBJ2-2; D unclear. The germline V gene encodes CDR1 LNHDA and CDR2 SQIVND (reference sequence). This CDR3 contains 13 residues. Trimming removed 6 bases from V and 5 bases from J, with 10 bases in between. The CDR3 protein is CASRDPGTGELFF. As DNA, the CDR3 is TGTGCCAGTAGGGACCCTGGGACCGGGGAGCTGTTTTTT.

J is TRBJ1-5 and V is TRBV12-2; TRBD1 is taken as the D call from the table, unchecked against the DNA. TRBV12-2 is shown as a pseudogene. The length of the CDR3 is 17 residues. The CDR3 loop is CASRVHRDGRSNQPQHF. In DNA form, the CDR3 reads TGTGCAAGTCGCGTCCACAGGGATGGGCGAAGCAATCAGCCCCAGCATTTT.

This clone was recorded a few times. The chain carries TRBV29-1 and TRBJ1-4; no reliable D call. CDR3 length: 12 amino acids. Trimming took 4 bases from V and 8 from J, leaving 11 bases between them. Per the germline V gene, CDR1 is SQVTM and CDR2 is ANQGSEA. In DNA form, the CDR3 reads TGCAGCGTTGGCGAGACTCCAGAAAAACTGTTTTTT. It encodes CSVGETPEKLFF.

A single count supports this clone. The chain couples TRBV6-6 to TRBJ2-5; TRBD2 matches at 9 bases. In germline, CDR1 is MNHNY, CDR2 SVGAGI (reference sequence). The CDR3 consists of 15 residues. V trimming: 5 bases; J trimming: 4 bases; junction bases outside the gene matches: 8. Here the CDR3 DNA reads TGTGCCAGCAGTCAACCCGGGACTAGCCCAGAGACCCAGTACTTC. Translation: CASSQPGTSPETQYF.

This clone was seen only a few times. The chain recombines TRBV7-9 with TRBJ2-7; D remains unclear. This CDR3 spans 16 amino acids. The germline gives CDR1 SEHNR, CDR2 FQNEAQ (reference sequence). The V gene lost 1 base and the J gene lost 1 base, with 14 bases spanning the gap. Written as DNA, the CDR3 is TGTGCCAGCAGCTTAGGGTGGGCCGACTCGTCCTACGAGCAGTACTTC. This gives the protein CASSLGWADSSYEQYF.

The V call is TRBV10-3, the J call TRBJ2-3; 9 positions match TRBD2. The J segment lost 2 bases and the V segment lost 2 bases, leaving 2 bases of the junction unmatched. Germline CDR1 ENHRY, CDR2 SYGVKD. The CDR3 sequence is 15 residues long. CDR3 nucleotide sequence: TGTGCCATCAGTGAGGGGGGACTAGCCACAGATACGCAGTATTTT. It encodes CAISEGGLATDTQYF.

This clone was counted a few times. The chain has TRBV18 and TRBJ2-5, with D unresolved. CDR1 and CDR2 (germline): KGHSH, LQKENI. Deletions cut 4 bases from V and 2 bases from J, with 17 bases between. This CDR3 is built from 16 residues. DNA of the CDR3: TGTGCCAGCTCACGGGTAAAGCAGGCCGTTCAAGAGACCCAGTACTTC. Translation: CASSRVKQAVQETQYF.

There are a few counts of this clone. The CDR3 is CASSLGIVGEQFF. DNA for the CDR3: TGTGCCAGCAGCTTAGGGATAGTGGGTGAGCAGTTCTTC. The chain is built from TRBV7-2 and TRBJ2-1; D gene unclear. Trimming took 1 base from V and 9 from J, leaving 10 bases between them. The CDR3 loop spans 13 amino acids. CDR1 SGHTA and CDR2 FQGNSA come from the germline V gene.

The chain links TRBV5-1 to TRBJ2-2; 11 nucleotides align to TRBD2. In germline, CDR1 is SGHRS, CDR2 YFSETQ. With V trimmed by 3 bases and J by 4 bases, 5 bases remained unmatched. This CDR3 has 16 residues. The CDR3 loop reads CASSSSGGPSTGELFF. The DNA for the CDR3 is TGCGCCAGCAGCTCTAGCGGGGGGCCTAGCACCGGGGAGCTGTTTTTT.

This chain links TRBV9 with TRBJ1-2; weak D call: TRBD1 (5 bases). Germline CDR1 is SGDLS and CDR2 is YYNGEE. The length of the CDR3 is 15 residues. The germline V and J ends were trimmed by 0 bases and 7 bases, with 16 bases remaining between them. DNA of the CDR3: TGTGCCAGCAGCGTAGGCGGGGGGGAACAAACTGGCTACACCTTC. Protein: CASSVGGGEQTGYTF.